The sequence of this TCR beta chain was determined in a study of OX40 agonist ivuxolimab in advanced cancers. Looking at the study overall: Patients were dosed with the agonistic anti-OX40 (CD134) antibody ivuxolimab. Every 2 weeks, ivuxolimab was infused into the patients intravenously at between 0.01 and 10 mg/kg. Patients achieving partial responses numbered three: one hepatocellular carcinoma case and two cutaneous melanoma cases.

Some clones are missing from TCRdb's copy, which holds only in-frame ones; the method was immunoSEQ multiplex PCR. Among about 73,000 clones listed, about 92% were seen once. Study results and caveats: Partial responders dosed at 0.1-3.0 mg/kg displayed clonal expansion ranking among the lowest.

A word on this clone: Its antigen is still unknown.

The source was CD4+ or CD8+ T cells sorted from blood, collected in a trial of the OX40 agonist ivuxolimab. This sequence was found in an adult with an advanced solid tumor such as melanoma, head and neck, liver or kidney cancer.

Written as DNA, the CDR3 is TGCGCCAGCAGCCAACTGGGGGGGCAGTTCTACGAGCAGTACTTC. This encodes CASSQLGGQFYEQYF. The V and J genes are TRBV4-1 and TRBJ2-7; D is perhaps TRBD2 (7 bases). CDR1 MGHRA and CDR2 YSYEKL come from the germline V gene. This CDR3 is built from 15 residues. Trimming shortened V by 2 bases and J by 3 bases, and 14 bases separated the two germline ends.